This T cell receptor (beta chain) was obtained from a study of blood T cell repertoires in COVID-19. Study overall: Whether acute or convalescent, the COVID-19 samples came from the United States, Italy and Spain. Nucleic acid was either cDNA or gDNA, and it came from T cells, B-cell-depleted T cells, or PBMCs.

The ends lost 2 bases at V and 5 bases at J; junction bases unmatched: 8. The germline gives CDR1 SNHLY, CDR2 FYNNEI. This CDR3 spans 16 amino acids. Original analysis: Estimates of nucleated cell counts were drawn from the amplification of reference gene primers. Clones were sequenced by immunoSEQ multiplex PCR, and TCRdb holds only the in-frame ones, with some missing. Clone size and V and J calls were adopted from that table, with D and trimming inferred from the DNA. The sample consists of roughly 250,000 clones, 70% to 90% of them appearing once. The TCR sequence derives from a woman between 40 and 50 years old with acute or convalescent COVID-19. The rearrangement links TRBV2 to TRBJ2-5, with 10 bases matching TRBD2. Sequencing was carried out using peripheral blood. This CDR3 reads CASSEWLAGVAETQYF. The CDR3 DNA sequence: TGTGCCAGCAGTGAATGGCTAGCGGGGGTTGCGGAGACCCAGTACTTC.